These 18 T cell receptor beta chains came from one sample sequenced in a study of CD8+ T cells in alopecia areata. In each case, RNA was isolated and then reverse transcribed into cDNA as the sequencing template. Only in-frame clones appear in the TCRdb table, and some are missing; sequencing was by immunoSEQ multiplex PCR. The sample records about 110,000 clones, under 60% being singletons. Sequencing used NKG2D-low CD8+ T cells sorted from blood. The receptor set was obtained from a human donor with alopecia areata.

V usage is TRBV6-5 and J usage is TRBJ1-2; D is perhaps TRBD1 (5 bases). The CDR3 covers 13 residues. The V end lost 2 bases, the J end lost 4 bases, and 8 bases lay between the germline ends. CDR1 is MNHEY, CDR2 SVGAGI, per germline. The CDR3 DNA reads TGTGCCAGCAGTTACGGGGGAGGCTATGGCTACACCTTC. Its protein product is CASSYGGGYGYTF.

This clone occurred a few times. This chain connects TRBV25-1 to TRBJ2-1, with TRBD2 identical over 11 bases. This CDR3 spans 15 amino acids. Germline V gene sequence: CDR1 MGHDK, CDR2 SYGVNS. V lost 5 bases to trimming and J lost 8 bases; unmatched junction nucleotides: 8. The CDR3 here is CASSSLAGGFDEQFF. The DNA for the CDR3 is TGTGCCAGCAGTAGCCTAGCGGGAGGTTTTGATGAGCAGTTCTTC.

CDR3 in DNA: TGTGCCAGCAGCTTAGATACCTCCTACGAGCAGTACTTC. This gives the protein CASSLDTSYEQYF. The genes are TRBV7-2 and TRBJ2-7; D is unclear. The V gene's germline CDR1 is SGHTA and CDR2 FQGNSA. The V end was cut by 1 base, the J end by 0 bases, with 4 bases between. This CDR3 contains 13 residues.

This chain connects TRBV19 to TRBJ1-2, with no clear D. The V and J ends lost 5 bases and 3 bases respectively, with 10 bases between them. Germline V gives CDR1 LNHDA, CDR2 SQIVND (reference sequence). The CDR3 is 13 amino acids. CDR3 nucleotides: TGTGCCAGTAGTCGGAGGGTAGACTATGGCTACACCTTC. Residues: CASSRRVDYGYTF.

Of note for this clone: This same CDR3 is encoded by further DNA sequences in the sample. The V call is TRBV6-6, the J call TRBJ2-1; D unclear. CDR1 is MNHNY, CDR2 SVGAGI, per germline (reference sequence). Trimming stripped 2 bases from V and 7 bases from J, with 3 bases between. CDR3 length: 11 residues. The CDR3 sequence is CASSYGNEQFF. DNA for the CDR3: TGTGCCAGCAGTTACGGGAATGAGCAGTTCTTC.

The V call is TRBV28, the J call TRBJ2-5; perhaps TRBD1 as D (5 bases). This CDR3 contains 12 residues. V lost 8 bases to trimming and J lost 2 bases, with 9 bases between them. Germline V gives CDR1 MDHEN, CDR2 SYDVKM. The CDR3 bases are TGTGCCAGCGCGACAGAGCAAGAGACCCAGTACTTC. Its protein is CASATEQETQYF.

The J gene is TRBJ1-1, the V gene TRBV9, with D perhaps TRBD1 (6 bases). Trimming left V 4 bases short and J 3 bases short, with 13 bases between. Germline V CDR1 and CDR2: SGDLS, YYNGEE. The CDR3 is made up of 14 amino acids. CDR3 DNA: TGTGCCAGCAGCCCCCGAGGACAGTACACTGAAGCTTTCTTT. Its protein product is CASSPRGQYTEAFF.

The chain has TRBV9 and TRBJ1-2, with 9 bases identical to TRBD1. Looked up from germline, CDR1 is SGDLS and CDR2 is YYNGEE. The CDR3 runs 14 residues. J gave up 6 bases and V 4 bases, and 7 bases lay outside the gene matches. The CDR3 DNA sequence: TGTGCCAGCAGCCCCGAGACAGGGGGAGATGGCTACACCTTC. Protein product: CASSPETGGDGYTF. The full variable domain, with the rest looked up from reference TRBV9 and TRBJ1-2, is DSGVTQTPKHLITATGQRVTLRCSPRSGDLSVYWYQQSLDQGLQFLIQYYNGEERAKGNILERFSAQQFPDLHSELNLSSLELGDSALYFCASSPETGGDGYTFGSGTRLTVV.

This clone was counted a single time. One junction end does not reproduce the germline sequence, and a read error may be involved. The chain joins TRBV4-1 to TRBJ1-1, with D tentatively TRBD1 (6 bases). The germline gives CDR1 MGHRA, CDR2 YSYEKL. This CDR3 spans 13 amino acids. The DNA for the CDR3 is TGCGCCAGCAGCGGACAGCTGAAAACTGAAGCTTTCTTT. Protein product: CASSGQLKTEAFF.

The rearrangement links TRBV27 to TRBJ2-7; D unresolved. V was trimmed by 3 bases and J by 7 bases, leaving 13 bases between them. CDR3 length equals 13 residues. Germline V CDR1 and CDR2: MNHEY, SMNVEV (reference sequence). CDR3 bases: TGTGCCAGCAGTTTCTTTCTCTTGAGTGAGCAGTACTTC. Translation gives CASSFFLLSEQYF.

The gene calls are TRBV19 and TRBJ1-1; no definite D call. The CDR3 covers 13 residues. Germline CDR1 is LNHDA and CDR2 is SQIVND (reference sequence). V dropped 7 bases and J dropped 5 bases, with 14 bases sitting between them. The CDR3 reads CASTGPWVTEAFF. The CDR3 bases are TGTGCCAGTACCGGCCCTTGGGTTACTGAAGCTTTCTTT. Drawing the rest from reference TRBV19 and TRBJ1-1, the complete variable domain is DGGITQSPKYLFRKEGQNVTLSCEQNLNHDAMYWYRQDPGQGLRLIYYSQIVNDFQKGDIAEGYSVSREKKESFPLTVTSAQKNPTAFYLCASTGPWVTEAFFGQGTRLTVV.

CDR3 in DNA: TGTGCCAGCAGCCCCCGGGCCACAGATACGCAGTATTTT. Protein sequence: CASSPRATDTQYF. The J gene is TRBJ2-3, the V gene TRBV9; D is unresolved. V was shortened by 4 bases and J by 2 bases, with 8 bases between the two germline ends. This CDR3 region has 13 residues. In germline, CDR1 is SGDLS, CDR2 YYNGEE.

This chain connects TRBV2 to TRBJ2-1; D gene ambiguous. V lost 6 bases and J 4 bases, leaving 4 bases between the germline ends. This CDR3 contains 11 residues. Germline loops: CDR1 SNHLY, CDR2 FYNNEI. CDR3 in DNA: TGTGCCAGCAGCCAGTACAATGAGCAGTTCTTC. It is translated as CASSQYNEQFF.

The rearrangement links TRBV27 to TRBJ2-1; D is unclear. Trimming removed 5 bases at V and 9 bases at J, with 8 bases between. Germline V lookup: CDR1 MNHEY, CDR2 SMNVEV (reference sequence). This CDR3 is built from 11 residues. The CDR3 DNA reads TGTGCCAGCAGTGTGTACGGTGAGCAGTTCTTC. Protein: CASSVYGEQFF.

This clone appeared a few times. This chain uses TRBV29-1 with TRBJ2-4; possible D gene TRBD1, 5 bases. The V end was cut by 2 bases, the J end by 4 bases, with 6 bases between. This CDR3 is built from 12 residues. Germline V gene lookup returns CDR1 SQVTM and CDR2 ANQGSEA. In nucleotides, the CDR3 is TGCAGCGTTGAATACAGGAAAAACATTCAGTACTTC. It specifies CSVEYRKNIQYF.

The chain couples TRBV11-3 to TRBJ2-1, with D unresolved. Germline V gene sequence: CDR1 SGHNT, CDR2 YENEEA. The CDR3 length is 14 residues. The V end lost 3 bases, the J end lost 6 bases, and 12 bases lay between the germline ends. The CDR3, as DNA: TGTGCCAGCAGCTTTGATGGGGAAGGCAATGAGCAGTTCTTC. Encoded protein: CASSFDGEGNEQFF.

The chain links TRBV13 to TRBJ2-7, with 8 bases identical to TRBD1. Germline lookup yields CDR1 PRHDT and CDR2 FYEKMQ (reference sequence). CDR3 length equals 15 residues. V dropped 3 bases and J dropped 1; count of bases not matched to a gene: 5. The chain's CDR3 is CASSFLTGVSYEQYF. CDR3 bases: TGTGCCAGCAGCTTCCTGACAGGGGTATCCTACGAGCAGTACTTC.

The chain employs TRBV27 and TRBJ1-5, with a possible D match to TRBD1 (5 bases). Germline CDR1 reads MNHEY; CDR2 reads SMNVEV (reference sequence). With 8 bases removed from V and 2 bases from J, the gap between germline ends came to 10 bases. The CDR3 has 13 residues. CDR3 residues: CASRLGGNQPQHF. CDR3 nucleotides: TGTGCCAGCCGGTTAGGGGGCAATCAGCCCCAGCATTTT.